This T cell receptor beta chain came from a study of cytomegalovirus exposure and HLA in healthy donors. About the study: Clustering assigned about 79% of the approximately 370 genotyped donors to the Caucasian-associated ancestry cluster.

General study points: Later on, an analysis tied some 17,000 TCR beta sequences to HLA alleles at 0.05 false discovery rate. A later analysis revealed that TCR association rates differed between HLA loci, peaking at DRB1 and bottoming out at HLA-C. The authors confirmed in vitro that a few CMV-associated chains were specific for CMV antigens.

With respect to this clone: Its matching antigen is unknown.

A multiplex PCR was run with 60 Vbeta primers and 13 Jbeta primers. Libraries were prepared by immunoSEQ multiplex PCR; TCRdb keeps only in-frame clonotypes and omits some of them. The repertoire holds more than 100,000 clones, with less than 85% as singletons. Trimming took 5 bases from V and 6 from J; bases not matched to a gene: 9. This CDR3 is built from 16 residues. Germline CDR1 is LNHDA and CDR2 is SQIVND (reference sequence). Sequencing used PBMCs. J is TRBJ2-2 and V is TRBV19, with 10 bases that match TRBD2. This TCR was sampled from a middle-aged man in good health and CMV-seronegative. The DNA for the CDR3 is TGTGCCAGTAGTCCTTCAGCGGGAGGGGGAGCCGGGGAGCTGTTTTTT. It specifies CASSPSAGGGAGELFF.